This T cell receptor beta chain was sequenced during a study of blood T cell repertoires in COVID-19. Trimming took 3 bases from V and 3 from J; bases not matched to a gene: 1. This CDR3 is 13 amino acids long. Here immunoSEQ multiplex PCR was the method, and the copy in TCRdb shows in-frame clones only, minus some. The sample contains about 26,000 clones, approximately 92% of which appear only once. V usage is TRBV12-3 or TRBV12-4 and J usage is TRBJ1-1; TRBD1 matches 7 bases. This TCR was sampled from a human donor in a cohort sampled during active COVID-19. Sequencing input: peripheral blood. This CDR3 is CASSLGQYTEAFF. In nucleotides, the CDR3 is TGTGCCAGCAGTTTGGGACAGTACACTGAAGCTTTCTTT.